Following are 5 T cell receptor beta chains from one sample sequenced in a study of cytomegalovirus exposure and HLA in healthy donors. Primers for the PCR totalled 60 Vbeta and 13 Jbeta. Assay used: immunoSEQ multiplex PCR; TCRdb lists only in-frame clones, some missing. This sample has about 85,000 clones, with about 80% found just once. Sequenced material: PBMCs. The receptors shown here come from a woman aged 50 to 60 in good health and CMV-seropositive.

The chain links TRBV6-5 to TRBJ2-1; D is unresolved. The CDR3 runs 15 residues. Trimming took 0 bases from V and 10 from J, leaving 16 bases between them. The germline V gene encodes CDR1 MNHEY and CDR2 SVGAGI. CDR3 in amino acids: CASSYSDTRYGEQFF. Here the CDR3 DNA reads TGTGCCAGCAGTTACTCCGACACCAGGTACGGAGAGCAGTTCTTC.

This chain uses TRBV6-4 with TRBJ2-1; TRBD1 aligns across 8 bases. Germline V gives CDR1 MRHNA, CDR2 SNTAGT. The ends lost 5 bases at V and 5 bases at J; junction bases unmatched: 5. This CDR3 has 14 amino acids. The CDR3 DNA follows: TGTGCCAGCAGTCGACAGGGGCGCGACAATGAGCAGTTCTTC. It codes for CASSRQGRDNEQFF.

This clone was recorded at least ten times. Other nucleotide sequences in the sample specify the same CDR3. This chain connects TRBV5-1 to TRBJ2-7; 11 bases are a match to TRBD1. This CDR3 contains 15 residues. Germline V gene sequence: CDR1 SGHRS, CDR2 YFSETQ. DNA for the CDR3: TGTGCCAGCAGCGGCCGGGACAGGGGGATCTACGAGCAGTACGTC. This codes for CASSGRDRGIYEQYV.

This chain connects TRBV19 to TRBJ1-5; D possibly corresponds to TRBD1 (6 bases). Germline CDR1 reads LNHDA; CDR2 reads SQIVND (reference sequence). With 3 bases removed from V and 3 bases from J, the gap between germline ends came to 12 bases. This CDR3 contains 15 residues. In DNA, the CDR3 is TGTGCCAGTAGTATCGGACAGACCGACAATCAGCCCCAGCATTTT. Protein sequence: CASSIGQTDNQPQHF.

This sequence joins TRBV7-9 and TRBJ1-3; possibly TRBD1 for D (6 bases). Germline V gives CDR1 SEHNR, CDR2 FQNEAQ (reference sequence). There are 15 residues in the CDR3. The V end lost 5 bases, the J end lost 4 bases, and 15 bases lay between the germline ends. The CDR3 protein is CASSRRGGAGNTIYF. In nucleotides, the CDR3 is TGTGCCAGCAGCCGACGAGGGGGTGCGGGAAACACCATATATTTT.